This TCR beta chain was found in a study of brain T cells in children with intractable seizures. Produced via immunoSEQ multiplex PCR; TCRdb's table is partial and in-frame only. The sample gives 110,000 or so clones, 94% of which show up once; roughly 4% is in the top ten. CDR1 KGHDR and CDR2 SFDVKD come from the germline V gene. CDR3 length: 13 amino acids. V was cut by 7 bases and J by 2 bases, with 8 bases left in between. The sequence was collected from a boy younger than two with hemimegalencephaly and intractable seizures. Here the sequenced sample was peripheral blood, taken at surgery. The chain has TRBV24-1 and TRBJ1-5, with D perhaps matching TRBD1 (6 bases). CDR3 protein: CATSPGGNQPQHF. The DNA for the CDR3 is TGTGCCACCAGCCCAGGGGGCAATCAGCCCCAGCATTTT.